A single T cell receptor (beta chain) is shown here with its context. Its antigen is undetermined. These data are taken from a study of OX40 agonist ivuxolimab in advanced cancers. The method was immunoSEQ multiplex PCR; TCRdb's version includes in-frame clones alone and lacks a portion of them. The top ten hold approximately 0.63% of the sample, which has around 69,000 clones, 83% seen once. CDR1 and CDR2 (germline): SGDLS, YYNGEE. The V end was cut by 4 bases, the J end by 0 bases, with 16 bases between. The CDR3 sequence is 16 residues long. Overall study results and limits: Expanded peripheral T cell antigen specificity was not determined.

The TCR comes from an adult with an advanced solid tumor such as melanoma, head and neck, liver or kidney cancer. Sequenced here: CD4+ or CD8+ T cells sorted from blood, sampled in a trial of the OX40 agonist ivuxolimab. The chain couples TRBV9 to TRBJ1-1, with D perhaps TRBD1 (5 bases). CDR3 in DNA: TGTGCCAGCAGCTTCGGGGCAGGCAGGGTGAACACTGAAGCTTTCTTT. This gives the protein CASSFGAGRVNTEAFF.